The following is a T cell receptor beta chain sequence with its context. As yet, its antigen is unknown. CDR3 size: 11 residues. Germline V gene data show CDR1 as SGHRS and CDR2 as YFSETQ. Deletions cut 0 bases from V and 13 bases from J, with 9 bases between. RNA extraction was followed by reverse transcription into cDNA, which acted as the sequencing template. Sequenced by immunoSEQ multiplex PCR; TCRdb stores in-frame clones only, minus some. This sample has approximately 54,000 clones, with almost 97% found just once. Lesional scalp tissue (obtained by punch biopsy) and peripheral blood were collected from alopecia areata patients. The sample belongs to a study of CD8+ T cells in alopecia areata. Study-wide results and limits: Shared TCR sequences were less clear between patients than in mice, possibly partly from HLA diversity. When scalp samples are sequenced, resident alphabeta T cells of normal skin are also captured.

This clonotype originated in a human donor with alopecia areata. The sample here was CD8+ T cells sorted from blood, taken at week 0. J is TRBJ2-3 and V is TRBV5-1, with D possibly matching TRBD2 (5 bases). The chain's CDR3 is CASSLELAKYF. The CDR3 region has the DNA TGCGCCAGCAGCTTGGAGCTAGCTAAGTATTTT.